A single sample gave rise to the 21 T cell receptor beta chains below, sequenced in a study of type 1 and type 2 diabetes patients. PCR was run on genomic DNA. A primer set of 30 forward and 13 reverse primers amplified the CDR3. MiXCR, run by TCRdb on the multiplex PCR reads, gives a single entry per CDR3 protein. Here the sample spans about 290,000 distinct CDR3 sequences, more than 45% being singletons. The material sequenced was peripheral blood mononuclear cells (PBMCs). The receptors were gathered from a man between 18 and 29 years old with type 2 diabetes.

This clonotype was detected many times. The chain joins TRBV25-1 to TRBJ2-3; no firm D call. This CDR3 comprises 16 residues. Per germline, CDR1 MGHDK and CDR2 SYGVNS. V lost 1 base, J lost 4 bases, and 15 bases lay in between. CDR3 coding DNA: TGTGCCAGCAGTGAATCATTTAGCCAGGCGCCAGATACGCAGTATTTT. Encoded protein: CASSESFSQAPDTQYF. Full variable domain (remainder filled in from reference TRBV25-1 and TRBJ2-3): EADIYQTPRYLVIGTGKKITLECSQTMGHDKMYWYQQDPGMELHLIHYSYGVNSTEKGDLSSESTVSRIRTEHFPLTLESARPSHTSQYLCASSESFSQAPDTQYFGPGTRLTVL.

CDR3 region: CATSREGGSANTGELFF. As DNA, the CDR3 is TGTGCCACCAGCAGAGAGGGCGGGAGCGCGAACACCGGGGAGCTGTTTTTT. This chain connects TRBV15 to TRBJ2-2; 7 bases agree with TRBD2. The V segment lost 0 bases and the J segment 0 bases; nucleotides outside the gene matches: 4. Germline V CDR1 and CDR2: LNHNV, YYDKDF (reference sequence). The CDR3 is made up of 17 amino acids. The whole variable domain, remainder taken from reference TRBV15 and TRBJ2-2, is DAMVIQNPRYQVTQFGKPVTLSCSQTLNHNVMYWYQQKSSQAPKLLFHYYDKDFNNEADTPDNFQSRRPNTSFCFLDIRSPGLGDTAMYLCATSREGGSANTGELFFGEGSRLTVL.

This clonotype was detected only once. The V call is TRBV5-8, the J call TRBJ2-7; 9 bases are shared with TRBD1. V lost 7 bases and J lost 1; bases outside the gene matches: 3. Germline V lookup: CDR1 SGHTS, CDR2 YDEGEE. The CDR3 contains 13 residues. The CDR3 DNA follows: TGTGCCAGCGGGACAGGGCTTTCCTACGAGCAGTACTTC. Translating it yields CASGTGLSYEQYF.

The CDR3 region has the DNA TGTGCCAGCAGCGAGCTAGCGGGGGTCACAGATACGCAGTATTTT. The encoded protein is CASSELAGVTDTQYF. The rearrangement joins TRBV13 to TRBJ2-3, with 10 bases lining up with TRBD2. The germline gives CDR1 PRHDT, CDR2 FYEKMQ (reference sequence). This CDR3 comprises 15 residues. Losses at the gene ends were 5 bases for V and 2 bases for J; bases not matched to a gene: 4.

The chain has TRBV29-1 and TRBJ2-4, with D unresolved. The CDR3 loop spans 14 amino acids. Per the germline V gene, CDR1 is SQVTM and CDR2 is ANQGSEA. V was pared by 4 bases and J by 3 bases, with 13 bases between. The CDR3 DNA sequence: TGCAGCGTTGTGGGCGGACCACACAAAAACATTCAGTACTTC. Translated: CSVVGGPHKNIQYF.

This clonotype has ten or more counts. This chain uses TRBV20-1 with TRBJ1-1, with D possibly TRBD1 on 5 matching bases. Trimming stripped 6 bases from V and 10 bases from J, with 18 bases between. Germline values: CDR1 DFQATT, CDR2 SNEGSKA (reference sequence). The CDR3 spans 12 residues. The chain's CDR3 is CSAGGGGIGAFF. Here the CDR3 DNA reads TGCAGTGCGGGTGGGGGGGGAATAGGAGCTTTCTTT.

CDR3: CASNPGQLDNSPLHF. The CDR3 coding sequence is TGTGCCAGCAACCCTGGACAGCTTGATAATTCACCCCTCCACTTT. This chain connects TRBV6-5 to TRBJ1-6; TRBD1 might be the D (6 bases). The V gene lost 7 bases and the J gene lost 5 bases, with 15 bases spanning the gap. CDR3 length equals 15 residues. The germline V gene has CDR1 MNHEY and CDR2 SVGAGI.

The rearrangement uses TRBV7-2 and TRBJ1-2; D ambiguous. V was pared by 2 bases and J by 2 bases, with 9 bases between. This CDR3 spans 14 amino acids. The V gene's germline CDR1 is SGHTA and CDR2 FQGNSA. The CDR3 loop reads CASSLLGRNYGYTF. In DNA, the CDR3 is TGTGCCAGCAGCTTACTAGGCAGAAACTATGGCTACACCTTC.

This clonotype was detected only a few times. The rearrangement joins TRBV20-1 to TRBJ2-5; D call uncertain. The germline V gene encodes CDR1 DFQATT and CDR2 SNEGSKA (reference sequence). This CDR3 spans 11 amino acids. V lost 7 bases, J lost 5 bases, and 11 bases lay in between. DNA for the CDR3: TGCAGTGTCGTAGAGGATGAGACCCAGTACTTC. Translation: CSVVEDETQYF.

CDR3 loop: CASTLRTDYGYTF. The DNA for the CDR3 is TGTGCCAGCACCCTTAGAACAGACTATGGCTACACCTTC. This chain joins TRBV7-2 and TRBJ1-2, with D unresolved. This CDR3 is built from 13 residues. V lost 7 bases, J lost 3 bases, and 12 bases lay in between. CDR1 SGHTA and CDR2 FQGNSA come from the germline V gene.

The CDR3 region has the DNA TGTGCCAGCAGCTTAAGTCCCCTTTCCTACGAGCAGTACTTC. This encodes CASSLSPLSYEQYF. This chain uses TRBV7-2 with TRBJ2-7; no firm D call. Germline V CDR1 and CDR2: SGHTA, FQGNSA. Trimming pared 2 bases from V and 1 base from J, leaving 9 bases between. There are 14 residues in the CDR3.

The rearrangement uses TRBV2 and TRBJ2-1; a possible D gene is TRBD2 (5 bases). The V and J ends lost 4 bases and 10 bases respectively, with 5 bases between them. The CDR3 has 10 residues. CDR1 is SNHLY, CDR2 FYNNEI, per germline. The CDR3 loop reads CASSGGEQFF. The CDR3 region has the DNA TGTGCCAGCAGTGGAGGGGAGCAGTTCTTC.

The rearrangement joins TRBV2 to TRBJ2-2; a possible D gene is TRBD1 (5 bases). V lost 7 bases to trimming and J lost 4 bases, with 13 bases between them. The CDR3 runs to 14 residues. CDR1 and CDR2 (germline): SNHLY, FYNNEI. The CDR3 here is CASTPQGFTGELFF. Written as DNA, the CDR3 is TGTGCCAGCACCCCCCAGGGTTTCACCGGGGAGCTGTTTTTT.

This clonotype was seen more than once but under ten times. This chain connects TRBV12-3 or TRBV12-4 to TRBJ2-1; D is undetermined. The V end was cut by 6 bases, the J end by 7 bases, with 10 bases between. The CDR3 totals 12 residues. CDR3 coding DNA: TGTGCCAGCAGCAGAACAGAGAATGAGCAGTTCTTC. Protein sequence: CASSRTENEQFF.

The V gene is TRBV29-1, the J gene TRBJ2-7; D is perhaps TRBD1 (6 bases). CDR1 SQVTM and CDR2 ANQGSEA come from the germline V gene. Trimming stripped 4 bases from V and 2 bases from J, with 18 bases between. The CDR3 is made up of 15 amino acids. CDR3 residues: CSVASVGTPPYEQYF. CDR3 nucleotide sequence: TGCAGCGTTGCAAGCGTGGGGACACCTCCCTACGAGCAGTACTTC.

About this clonotype: A read error may account for a junction end that differs from germline. The genes are TRBV7-2 and TRBJ2-1; D uncertain. The length of the CDR3 is 17 residues. Germline V gene data show CDR1 as SGHTA and CDR2 as FQGNSA. CDR3 in amino acids: CASSVAGTAARYNEQFF. Written as DNA, the CDR3 is TGTGCCAGCAGCGTAGCTGGTACGGCAGCCAGGTACAATGAGCAGTTCTTC.

The chain has TRBV25-1 and TRBJ1-5; 9 bases map to TRBD1. The CDR3 length is 14 residues. Germline V gene lookup returns CDR1 MGHDK and CDR2 SYGVNS. V shed 4 bases and J 9 bases; nucleotides not matched to a gene: 7. This CDR3 is CASSGGTGIRPQHF. CDR3 nucleotides: TGTGCCAGCAGTGGCGGGACAGGGATTCGGCCCCAGCATTTT.

The rearrangement joins TRBV12-5 to TRBJ2-1, with TRBD2 identical over 7 bases. Germline V lookup: CDR1 LGHNT, CDR2 FRNRAP. The CDR3 loop spans 13 amino acids. V trimming: 7 bases; J trimming: 5 bases; junction bases outside the gene matches: 5. CDR3 coding DNA: TGTGCTAGTGCCGGGCGGGGGAACAATGAGCAGTTCTTC. The encoded protein is CASAGRGNNEQFF.

This clonotype turned up a few times. The chain joins TRBV19 to TRBJ2-7; a possible D gene is TRBD2 (6 bases). The V gene's germline CDR1 is LNHDA and CDR2 SQIVND (reference sequence). Between the trimmed V and J ends, which lost 8 bases and 1 base, there was a span of 24 bases. The CDR3 spans 17 residues. CDR3 bases: TGTGCCAGTGGCGCGTCCGGGCTTCGTGGGGGGTCCTACGAGCAGTACTTC. Translation gives CASGASGLRGGSYEQYF.

The chain is built from TRBV29-1 and TRBJ2-3; possibly TRBD1 for D (6 bases). Trimming took 6 bases from V and 0 from J, leaving 10 bases between them. In germline, CDR1 is SQVTM, CDR2 ANQGSEA. The CDR3 contains 13 residues. The CDR3 DNA sequence: TGCAGCGTCCCAGGGGTTAGCACAGATACGCAGTATTTT. This translates into CSVPGVSTDTQYF.

The V and J genes are TRBV6-5 and TRBJ1-2; the match to TRBD1 covers 9 bases. CDR3 size: 12 residues. J gave up 7 bases and V 10 bases, and 7 bases lay outside the gene matches. Germline-derived CDR1 and CDR2 are MNHEY and SVGAGI. The CDR3 DNA is TGTGCCACCCGAGGGACAGGGATTGGCTACACCTTC. Its protein product is CATRGTGIGYTF.